The 28 T cell receptor beta chains listed next were all sequenced from one sample in a study of control samples from healthy donors and cancer patients. TCRdb's table, derived via immunoSEQ multiplex PCR, lists solely in-frame clones and lacks some. Among some 130,000 clones listed, about 90% were seen once. The sequencing input was blood. The receptors originated from a woman between 45 and 60 years old in good health.

The chain combines TRBV30 with TRBJ1-1; 8 bases align to TRBD1. The CDR3 loop spans 13 amino acids. CDR1 GTSNPN and CDR2 SVGIG come from the germline V gene (reference sequence). The V segment lost 7 bases and the J segment 5 bases; nucleotides outside the gene matches: 9. CDR3 amino acids: CASTGTGQTEAFF. The CDR3 DNA reads TGTGCCTCCACCGGGACAGGTCAGACTGAAGCTTTCTTT.

The chain employs TRBV6-2 or TRBV6-3 and TRBJ2-3; perhaps TRBD2 as D (7 bases). The germline CDR1 and CDR2 sequences are MNHEY and SVGEGT. CDR3 length: 16 amino acids. V was clipped by 3 bases and J by 4 bases, with 17 bases between them. CDR3 loop: CASSYPRGATADTQYF. Here the CDR3 DNA reads TGTGCCAGCAGTTATCCCCGGGGGGCAACGGCAGATACGCAGTATTTT.

V is TRBV28 and J is TRBJ2-7; D may be TRBD1 (5 bases). V was cut by 2 bases and J by 0 bases, with 14 bases left in between. The CDR3 loop spans 16 amino acids. Germline assignment: CDR1 MDHEN and CDR2 SYDVKM. This CDR3 reads CASSLVLGQSSYEQYF. As DNA, the CDR3 is TGTGCCAGCAGTTTAGTTCTGGGGCAAAGCTCCTACGAGCAGTACTTC.

The genes are TRBV19 and TRBJ2-1; 9 bases are shared with TRBD1. The junction had 8 bases not matched to a gene; V was cut back by 10 bases and J by 7 bases. CDR1 is LNHDA, CDR2 SQIVND, per germline (reference sequence). This CDR3 spans 13 amino acids. The CDR3 is CATRTGAWNEQFF. The CDR3 DNA sequence: TGTGCCACCAGGACAGGGGCGTGGAATGAGCAGTTCTTC.

V is TRBV30 and J is TRBJ1-4; D is undetermined. The CDR3 is 14 amino acids. CDR1 and CDR2 from the germline V gene are GTSNPN and SVGIG (reference sequence). V lost 1 base and J 5 bases, leaving 11 bases between the germline ends. The CDR3 DNA reads as TGTGCCTGGAGTGGCGGTATCGGGAATGAAAAACTGTTTTTT. Translating gives CAWSGGIGNEKLFF.

The genes are TRBV30 and TRBJ2-1; 9 bases are a match to TRBD2. V shed 0 bases and J 3 bases; nucleotides not matched to a gene: 9. The V gene's germline CDR1 is GTSNPN and CDR2 SVGIG (reference sequence). The CDR3 contains 17 residues. The CDR3 sequence is CAWSVTIGRGGYNEQFF. Here the CDR3 DNA reads TGTGCCTGGAGTGTTACTATAGGGCGGGGGGGCTACAATGAGCAGTTCTTC.

As DNA, the CDR3 is TGCGCCAGCAGCCAAGCGGACGGGGTGGGAGCCAAAAACATTCAGTACTTC. This translates into CASSQADGVGAKNIQYF. The chain combines TRBV4-1 with TRBJ2-4; TRBD2 is a possible D gene (5 bases). Germline V gene lookup returns CDR1 MGHRA and CDR2 YSYEKL. V dropped 1 base and J dropped 0 bases, with 13 bases sitting between them. CDR3 length: 17 residues.

V usage is TRBV6-6 and J usage is TRBJ1-1; D gene ambiguous. CDR3 length: 11 amino acids. Germline CDR1 reads MNHNY; CDR2 reads SVGAGI (reference sequence). V lost 6 bases to trimming and J lost 7 bases, with 9 bases between them. This CDR3 reads CASRGRLEAFF. The CDR3 DNA reads as TGTGCCAGCAGAGGACGGCTTGAAGCTTTCTTT.

The chain carries TRBV18 and TRBJ2-5; D is unclear. Trimming took 3 bases from V and 2 from J, leaving 7 bases between them. Germline lookup yields CDR1 KGHSH and CDR2 LQKENI. The CDR3 sequence is 13 residues long. The CDR3 is CASSPMGQETQYF. The CDR3 nucleotides read TGTGCCAGCTCACCGATGGGGCAAGAGACCCAGTACTTC.

The chain couples TRBV30 to TRBJ1-5; 7 nucleotides align to TRBD1. CDR3 length equals 15 residues. Germline CDR1 and CDR2: GTSNPN and SVGIG (reference sequence). With V trimmed by 2 bases and J by 2 bases, 6 bases remained unmatched. The CDR3 sequence is CAWSKGAGGNQPQHF. CDR3 in DNA: TGTGCCTGGAGTAAGGGGGCTGGTGGCAATCAGCCCCAGCATTTT.

The genes are TRBV19 and TRBJ1-2; TRBD1 agrees at 10 bases. The CDR3 has 16 amino acids. V was pared by 9 bases and J by 5 bases, with 15 bases of the junction left unmatched. Germline CDR1 is LNHDA and CDR2 is SQIVND (reference sequence). The DNA of the CDR3 is TGTGCCAGCCACCACAGGACAGGGGGTATTACATATGGCTACACCTTC. Translation gives CASHHRTGGITYGYTF.

This chain uses TRBV7-9 with TRBJ2-6; D gene unclear. The CDR3 length is 12 residues. The germline gives CDR1 SEHNR, CDR2 FQNEAQ (reference sequence). V was clipped by 1 base and J by 5 bases, with 0 bases between them. The DNA for the CDR3 is TGTGCCAGCAGCTTAGGGGCCAACGTCCTGACTTTC. It codes for CASSLGANVLTF.

This chain uses TRBV7-9 with TRBJ2-4; unclear D gene. This CDR3 has 16 residues. V was trimmed by 4 bases and J by 1 base, leaving 14 bases between them. The germline CDR1 and CDR2 sequences are SEHNR and FQNEAQ (reference sequence). Here the CDR3 DNA reads TGTGCCAGCAGCTATCAGACCAGGTTGGCCAAAAACATTCAGTACTTC. The encoded protein is CASSYQTRLAKNIQYF.

The CDR3 loop is CATSRDVGYTGELFF. The CDR3 bases are TGTGCCACCAGCAGAGATGTTGGGTACACCGGGGAGCTGTTTTTT. V is TRBV15 and J is TRBJ2-2; D remains ambiguous. CDR1 is LNHNV, CDR2 YYDKDF, per germline (reference sequence). V lost 0 bases to trimming and J lost 3 bases, with 8 bases between them. The length of the CDR3 is 15 residues.

The V gene is TRBV19, the J gene TRBJ2-1, with TRBD2 identical over 7 bases. Germline assignment: CDR1 LNHDA and CDR2 SQIVND (reference sequence). CDR3 length equals 13 residues. V lost 5 bases and J lost 12; bases outside the gene matches: 10. This CDR3 reads CASSPGGGQGQFF. In nucleotides, the CDR3 is TGTGCCAGTAGTCCGGGGGGAGGCCAGGGGCAGTTCTTC.

V and J are TRBV24-1 and TRBJ1-2, with a possible D match to TRBD1 (6 bases). Germline-derived CDR1 and CDR2 are KGHDR and SFDVKD. V lost 1 base to trimming and J lost 14 bases, with 16 bases between them. CDR3 size: 13 residues. The CDR3 is CATSDFKGGLQTF. The DNA of the CDR3 is TGTGCCACCAGTGATTTTAAAGGGGGGCTACAAACCTTC.

This clone was observed a single time. The chain is built from TRBV3-1 (or the pseudogene TRBV3-2) and TRBJ1-1; no clear D gene. Trimming took 1 base from V and 5 from J, leaving 5 bases between them. CDR3 length: 12 residues. CDR1 LGHDT and CDR2 YNNKEL come from the germline V gene (reference sequence). CDR3 in amino acids: CASSQVRTEAFF. DNA for the CDR3: TGTGCCAGCAGCCAAGTTAGGACTGAAGCTTTCTTT.

The V gene is TRBV27, the J gene TRBJ2-3; D ambiguous. The germline V gene has CDR1 MNHEY and CDR2 SMNVEV (reference sequence). V was trimmed by 6 bases and J by 3 bases, leaving 10 bases between them. The CDR3 is made up of 13 amino acids. CDR3 residues: CASRGGGTDTQYF. CDR3 sequence (DNA): TGTGCCAGCAGGGGCGGTGGTACAGATACGCAGTATTTT.

V usage is TRBV2 and J usage is TRBJ1-5, with D possibly TRBD1 on 5 matching bases. Germline V gives CDR1 SNHLY, CDR2 FYNNEI. The CDR3 runs 15 residues. Trimming removed 3 bases from V and 5 bases from J, with 14 bases in between. The DNA of the CDR3 is TGTGCCAGCAGTGACCCCGCAGGGATGGATCAGCCCCAGCATTTT. Protein product: CASSDPAGMDQPQHF.

The V and J genes are TRBV28 and TRBJ1-5, with TRBD1 identical over 7 bases. The CDR3 totals 15 residues. Germline V gene lookup returns CDR1 MDHEN and CDR2 SYDVKM. The V gene end was trimmed by 1 base and the J gene end by 6 bases; junction bases not matched to a gene: 6. CDR3 sequence reads: CASSLSGGRGQPQHF. CDR3 in DNA: TGTGCCAGCAGTTTATCAGGGGGTCGAGGTCAGCCCCAGCATTTT.

V gene TRBV28 combines with J gene TRBJ1-2, with 9 bases that match TRBD1. V gave up 5 bases and J gave up 3 bases; unmatched junction bases: 7. Germline V lookup: CDR1 MDHEN, CDR2 SYDVKM. CDR3 length: 15 residues. Written as DNA, the CDR3 is TGTGCCAGCAGTATAGGGACAGGGAATTACTATGGCTACACCTTC. Its translation is CASSIGTGNYYGYTF.

The table lists this clone with a count of one. This chain joins TRBV18 and TRBJ2-1, with TRBD2 matching 13 bases. The CDR3 is 14 residues long. The germline V gene has CDR1 KGHSH and CDR2 LQKENI. J gave up 10 bases and V 4 bases, and 4 bases lay outside the gene matches. In DNA form, the CDR3 reads TGTGCCAGCTCACTCGGGACTAGCGGGGCGGAGCAGTTCTTC. Protein product: CASSLGTSGAEQFF.

A few counts support this clone. The rearrangement uses TRBV27 and TRBJ1-6; no clear D gene. In germline, CDR1 is MNHEY, CDR2 SMNVEV (reference sequence). CDR3 length: 15 amino acids. Deletions cut 3 bases from V and 7 bases from J, with 13 bases between. The CDR3 loop reads CASSLAGSQNSPLHF. Here the CDR3 DNA reads TGTGCCAGCAGTTTGGCCGGGAGTCAAAATTCACCCCTCCACTTT.

This clone is a singleton in its sample. The V and J genes are TRBV5-1 and TRBJ2-7; D possibly corresponds to TRBD1 (7 bases). The CDR3 totals 14 residues. The germline V gene encodes CDR1 SGHRS and CDR2 YFSETQ. V shed 4 bases and J shed 12 bases, with 23 bases lying between them. The CDR3 DNA reads as TGCGCCAGCAGCCCCGGGACAGATCCCGGGACTGGGTACTTC. Protein: CASSPGTDPGTGYF.

The rearrangement joins TRBV21-1 to TRBJ1-2. TRBV21-1 is described as a pseudogene. The CDR3 totals 18 residues. The DNA of the CDR3 is TGTGCCAGCAGCGGCTGGCGATCCCTTCAAAGATGTAACTATGGCTACACCTTC. This codes for CASSGWRSLQRCNYGYTF.

The rearrangement uses TRBV27 and TRBJ2-7; 14 nucleotides agree with TRBD2. This CDR3 contains 18 residues. Germline CDR1 MNHEY, CDR2 SMNVEV (reference sequence). The ends lost 6 bases at V and 7 bases at J; junction bases unmatched: 17. The CDR3 reads CASRTISKPGLAGEEQYF. The CDR3 nucleotides are TGTGCCAGCAGGACGATTTCCAAACCGGGACTAGCGGGAGAAGAGCAGTACTTC.

V is TRBV5-1 and J is TRBJ1-6; 8 nucleotides align to TRBD1. The CDR3 extends over 14 amino acids. The trim removed 4 bases at V and 7 bases at J, leaving 4 bases unmatched. Looked up from germline, CDR1 is SGHRS and CDR2 is YFSETQ. Written as DNA, the CDR3 is TGCGCCAGCAGCATACAGGGGGGGAATTCACCCCTCCACTTT. The encoded protein is CASSIQGGNSPLHF.

The chain employs TRBV28 and TRBJ1-3, with D possibly matching TRBD1 (5 bases). V was shortened by 11 bases and J by 3 bases, with 17 bases between the two germline ends. The CDR3 runs 14 residues. Germline-derived CDR1 and CDR2 are MDHEN and SYDVKM. The CDR3 reads CAAKSGGGGNTIYF. CDR3 DNA: TGTGCCGCAAAGAGTGGGGGGGGTGGAAACACCATATATTTT.